This T cell receptor beta chain is drawn from a study of cytotoxic CD8 clonotypes in ibrutinib-treated CLL. Turning to the study itself: In all, about eleven patients were relapsed/refractory, 15 were treatment-naive and roughly 18 were IGHV unmutated. Some 25 partial and 2 complete responses; at median roughly 6 years, roughly 15 remitted, approximately 12 progressed.

The length of the CDR3 is 12 residues. In germline, CDR1 is MDHEN, CDR2 SYDVKM. V lost 5 bases and J 3 bases, leaving 7 bases between the germline ends. Study-wide points: Clonality was higher at ibrutinib response and returned toward baseline at progression.

In the case of this clone: What it binds is not known.

Investigators sought sequencing depths of between 1 in 200,000 and 1 in 1 million T cells. Assay used: immunoSEQ multiplex PCR; TCRdb lists only in-frame clones, some missing. The table records 250,000 to 350,000 clones, roughly 76% of them present only once. The chain links TRBV28 to TRBJ1-1, with unresolved D. Here the sequenced sample was PBMCs, taken at disease progression, from a patient treated with ibrutinib. The source of this sequence is a human donor with chronic lymphocytic leukemia. The CDR3 loop reads CASSPRDTEAFF. The DNA for the CDR3 is TGTGCCAGCAGTCCTAGGGACACTGAAGCTTTCTTT. The entire variable domain, with the rest obtained from reference TRBV28 and TRBJ1-1, is as follows: DVKVTQSSRYLVKRTGEKVFLECVQDMDHENMFWYRQDPGLGLRLIYFSYDVKMKEKGDIPEGYSVSREKKERFSLILESASTNQTSMYLCASSPRDTEAFFGQGTRLTVV.